These 31 T cell receptor beta chains were all obtained from the same sample, sequenced in a study of blood T cell repertoires in COVID-19 (dated by TCRdb to 2018 to 2020). The receptor library was made with the immunoSEQ multiplex PCR assay. TCRdb took over this immuneACCESS table, retaining in-frame rearrangements with V and J assigned. Such tables are incomplete; in checked studies, under half of the missing clones stem from an unresolved V gene, and the remainder is unexplained. Present in this sample are almost 200,000 clones, roughly 80% of which were seen just once. The ten largest clones capture about 0.91% of the sample. The sequencing sample was made of peripheral blood. These receptors all stem from a man aged 60 to 69 with COVID-19, enrolled during active disease.

This CDR3 reads CASMGTYYEQYF. In DNA form, the CDR3 reads TGTGCCAGCATGGGGACATACTACGAGCAGTACTTC. J is TRBJ2-7 and V is TRBV5-5; a weak D match, TRBD1 (6 bases). Deletions cut 6 bases from V and 3 bases from J, with 10 bases between. Germline V gene data show CDR1 as SGHKS and CDR2 as YYEKEE (reference sequence). The CDR3 is 12 residues long. Full variable domain (rest looked up from reference TRBV5-5 and TRBJ2-7): DAGVTQSPTHLIKTRGQQVTLRCSPISGHKSVSWYQQVLGQGPQFIFQYYEKEERGRGNFPDRFSARQFPNYSSELNVNALLLGDSALYLCASMGTYYEQYFGPGTRLTVT.

The chain combines TRBV28 with TRBJ1-6; D possibly corresponds to TRBD1 (6 bases). CDR3 length equals 15 residues. Germline loops: CDR1 MDHEN, CDR2 SYDVKM. Trimming removed 5 bases from V and 7 bases from J, with 15 bases in between. This chain's CDR3 is CASSPRGGGNSPLHF. Here the CDR3 DNA reads TGTGCCAGCAGTCCCCGGGGGGGCGGAAATTCACCCCTCCACTTT.

This chain connects TRBV7-2 to TRBJ2-5; 7 bases map to TRBD1. The V gene's germline CDR1 is SGHTA and CDR2 FQGNSA. Losses at the gene ends were 4 bases for V and 5 bases for J; bases not matched to a gene: 4. CDR3 size: 13 residues. CDR3 DNA sequence: TGTGCCAGCAGCTACAGGGGCTCGGAGACCCAGTACTTC. Translation: CASSYRGSETQYF.

The CDR3 here is CASSLVLMNIQYF. For the CDR3, the DNA is TGTGCCAGCAGTTTAGTATTAATGAACATTCAGTACTTC. The chain combines TRBV12-3 or TRBV12-4 with TRBJ2-4; no firm D call. Trimming removed 1 base from V and 7 bases from J, with 8 bases in between. The CDR3 is made up of 13 amino acids.

The V and J genes are TRBV5-1 and TRBJ2-5; possible D gene TRBD1, 6 bases. CDR3 length: 13 residues. Looked up from germline, CDR1 is SGHRS and CDR2 is YFSETQ. V was shortened by 4 bases and J by 7 bases, with 14 bases between the two germline ends. CDR3: CASSRDTRGTQYF. The CDR3 nucleotides read TGCGCCAGCAGCCGGGACACCCGTGGGACCCAGTACTTC.

The chain couples TRBV20-1 to TRBJ2-2; D unclear. Trimming took 3 bases from V and 5 from J, leaving 7 bases between them. The germline V gene has CDR1 DFQATT and CDR2 SNEGSKA (reference sequence). The CDR3 covers 12 residues. CDR3 bases: TGCAGTGCTAGTTTCGGTACCGGGGAGCTGTTTTTT. Protein: CSASFGTGELFF.

This chain joins TRBV11-1 and TRBJ1-2; D perhaps matches TRBD1 (5 bases). This CDR3 comprises 12 residues. V was trimmed by 4 bases and J by 5 bases, leaving 8 bases between them. Germline V lookup: CDR1 SGHAT, CDR2 FQDESV (reference sequence). The CDR3 reads CASSSEGYGYTF. The DNA for the CDR3 is TGTGCCAGCAGCTCGGAGGGGTATGGCTACACCTTC.

V gene TRBV7-8 combines with J gene TRBJ1-5; 8 bases are shared with TRBD1. In germline, CDR1 is SGHVS, CDR2 FQNEAQ. The CDR3 runs to 15 residues. V shed 6 bases and J 0 bases; nucleotides not matched to a gene: 4. CDR3 sequence reads: CASSLGQVSNQPQHF. Written as DNA, the CDR3 is TGTGCCAGCAGTTTGGGACAGGTTAGCAATCAGCCCCAGCATTTT.

CDR3 DNA: TGTGCCAGCAGCTCAACTCCGGGCCAAGAGACCCAGTACTTC. Its protein product is CASSSTPGQETQYF. This chain connects TRBV11-2 to TRBJ2-5; D unclear. The germline CDR1 and CDR2 sequences are SGHAT and FQNNGV. The germline V and J ends were trimmed by 4 bases and 1 base, with 10 bases remaining between them. This CDR3 region has 14 residues.

There are a few counts of this clone. The genes are TRBV4-3 and TRBJ1-2; no definite D call. This CDR3 spans 14 amino acids. Germline V gene sequence: CDR1 LGHNA, CDR2 YSLEER. Trimming cost V 2 bases and J 0 bases, with 7 bases left between them. The CDR3 spells CASSQYRANYGYTF. The CDR3 DNA reads as TGCGCCAGCAGCCAATATCGGGCTAACTATGGCTACACCTTC.

The chain carries TRBV24-1 and TRBJ2-3; 9 positions agree with TRBD1. Germline-derived CDR1 and CDR2 are KGHDR and SFDVKD. The CDR3 totals 15 residues. The ends lost 3 bases at V and 1 base at J; junction bases unmatched: 1. CDR3 sequence reads: CATSDRTGGTDTQYF. The CDR3 bases are TGTGCCACCAGTGATCGGACAGGGGGCACAGATACGCAGTATTTT.

The chain recombines TRBV7-2 with TRBJ2-1; 11 bases align to TRBD2. CDR1 is SGHTA, CDR2 FQGNSA, per germline. V trimming: 2 bases; J trimming: 8 bases; junction bases outside the gene matches: 8. CDR3 size: 16 residues. The CDR3 DNA reads TGTGCCAGCAGCTTAAGGTTAGCGGGAGGGTCGGATGAGCAGTTCTTC. It translates to CASSLRLAGGSDEQFF.

This clone is a singleton in its sample. V is TRBV11-3 and J is TRBJ2-3; tentative D call: TRBD1 (6 bases). The V and J ends lost 6 bases and 8 bases respectively, with 18 bases between them. The CDR3 extends over 14 amino acids. CDR1 is SGHNT and CDR2 is YENEEA in the germline V gene. CDR3 DNA sequence: TGTGCCAGCAGTTCCGGGACACCCCCATTTACGCAGTATTTT. Protein product: CASSSGTPPFTQYF. The whole variable domain, filled in from reference TRBV11-3 and TRBJ2-3, reads EAGVVQSPRYKIIEKKQPVAFWCNPISGHNTLYWYLQNLGQGPELLIRYENEEAVDDSQLPKDRFSAERLKGVDSTLKIQPAELGDSAVYLCASSSGTPPFTQYFGPGTRLTVL.

V usage is TRBV2 and J usage is TRBJ1-6, with D uncertain. CDR3 length equals 13 residues. Germline V CDR1 and CDR2: SNHLY, FYNNEI. Trimming took 7 bases from V and 5 from J, leaving 9 bases between them. In nucleotides, the CDR3 is TGTGCCAGCATGGCGGATAATAATTCACCCCTCCACTTT. Encoded protein: CASMADNNSPLHF.

This CDR3 is CATGVGTGDGYEQYF. In nucleotides, the CDR3 is TGTGCCACAGGGGTGGGGACAGGGGATGGATACGAGCAGTACTTC. The J gene is TRBJ2-7, the V gene TRBV10-3, with TRBD1 matching 10 bases. In germline, CDR1 is ENHRY, CDR2 SYGVKD. J lost 4 bases, V lost 10 bases, and 13 bases had no gene match. The CDR3 contains 15 residues.

The rearrangement links TRBV14 to TRBJ1-6, with 9 bases lining up with TRBD1. The CDR3 is made up of 15 amino acids. V shed 2 bases, J shed 7 bases, and the junction held 3 bases outside the gene matches. Germline CDR1 is SGHDN and CDR2 is FVKESK. The CDR3 nucleotides read TGTGCCAGCAGCCAAACGGACAGGGGCAATTCACCCCTCCACTTT. This translates into CASSQTDRGNSPLHF.

The chain's CDR3 is CASSQDIGELFF. The DNA of the CDR3 is TGCGCCAGCAGCCAAGATATCGGGGAGCTGTTTTTT. The chain couples TRBV4-1 to TRBJ2-2; D is undetermined. CDR3 size: 12 residues. Trimming shortened V by 0 bases and J by 7 bases, and 3 bases separated the two germline ends. CDR1 MGHRA and CDR2 YSYEKL come from the germline V gene.

The chain employs TRBV5-1 and TRBJ2-3, with D uncertain. Looked up from germline, CDR1 is SGHRS and CDR2 is YFSETQ. V lost 4 bases and J 4 bases, leaving 10 bases between the germline ends. CDR3 length: 13 amino acids. In nucleotides, the CDR3 is TGCGCCAGCAGCCCAGAAGGAGCAGATACGCAGTATTTT. It encodes CASSPEGADTQYF.

In nucleotides, the CDR3 is TGTGCCAGCAGTTTAGGGGCGGGAGATCGCCAGTACTTC. This encodes CASSLGAGDRQYF. This chain joins TRBV12-3 or TRBV12-4 and TRBJ2-5; 7 bases are a match to TRBD2. This CDR3 contains 13 residues. With 1 base clipped from V and 10 bases from J, the junction kept 6 bases outside the gene matches.

The V and J genes are TRBV25-1 and TRBJ1-2; TRBD1 is a possible D gene (6 bases). CDR3 length equals 14 residues. V shed 5 bases and J shed 0 bases, with 10 bases lying between them. In germline, CDR1 is MGHDK, CDR2 SYGVNS. The CDR3, as DNA: TGTGCCAGCAGTACAGGGCAAACTAACTATGGCTACACCTTC. The encoded protein is CASSTGQTNYGYTF.

The V gene is TRBV2, the J gene TRBJ2-5; D perhaps matches TRBD1 (6 bases). Germline values: CDR1 SNHLY, CDR2 FYNNEI. Trimming stripped 9 bases from V and 5 bases from J, with 16 bases between. This CDR3 region has 13 residues. CDR3 region: CASLQGRGETQYF. CDR3 DNA: TGTGCCAGTTTACAGGGTCGAGGGGAGACCCAGTACTTC.

This clone has only one observation. This chain links TRBV29-1 with TRBJ2-5; D is perhaps TRBD2 (7 bases). The CDR3 covers 12 residues. Germline lookup yields CDR1 SQVTM and CDR2 ANQGSEA. Trimming cost V 4 bases and J 5 bases, with 11 bases left between them. The CDR3 sequence: CSVVQGGETQYF. DNA for the CDR3: TGCAGCGTTGTACAGGGAGGGGAGACCCAGTACTTC.

This CDR3 is CASSVAGGGSSGNTIYF. The DNA of the CDR3 is TGTGCCAGCAGCGTAGCGGGTGGGGGGAGCTCTGGAAACACCATATATTTT. V and J are TRBV9 and TRBJ1-3, with TRBD1 as a possible D gene (5 bases). The germline CDR1 and CDR2 sequences are SGDLS and YYNGEE. This CDR3 has 17 amino acids. The ends were cut back, 0 bases at V and 0 bases at J, with 13 bases in the middle.

The V gene is TRBV12-3 or TRBV12-4, the J gene TRBJ1-4; D gene unclear. Trimming cost V 1 base and J 11 bases, with 8 bases left between them. CDR3 length equals 12 residues. The CDR3 coding sequence is TGTGCCAGCAGTTTAGATCAGAGGAAACTGTTTTTT. Translating gives CASSLDQRKLFF.

The chain has TRBV10-2 and TRBJ1-2; D gene ambiguous. Germline V gives CDR1 WSHSY, CDR2 SAAADI. The ends were cut back, 0 bases at V and 7 bases at J, with 12 bases in the middle. This CDR3 spans 14 amino acids. The CDR3 sequence: CASSESQSSRGYTF. The CDR3 coding sequence is TGCGCCAGCAGTGAGTCACAGAGTTCCCGTGGCTACACCTTC.

This clone was detected only once. The rearrangement links TRBV10-3 to TRBJ1-6; possibly TRBD1 for D (5 bases). This CDR3 spans 16 amino acids. Trimming left V 2 bases short and J 7 bases short, with 15 bases between. Germline V lookup: CDR1 ENHRY, CDR2 SYGVKD. CDR3 sequence reads: CAISEQVRAGNSPLHF. The CDR3 DNA reads as TGTGCCATCAGTGAGCAGGTCAGGGCGGGGAATTCACCCCTCCACTTT.

This clone was observed a handful of times. The CDR3 region is CASSLRAGAPGYQPQHF. DNA of the CDR3: TGTGCCAGCAGTTTGAGGGCGGGGGCGCCTGGCTATCAGCCCCAGCATTTT. V gene TRBV28 combines with J gene TRBJ1-5, with a tentative D call TRBD1 (6 bases). Germline lookup yields CDR1 MDHEN and CDR2 SYDVKM. Trimming took off 3 bases at V and 5 bases at J, with 20 bases between the two ends. The CDR3 runs to 17 residues.

V and J are TRBV5-1 and TRBJ2-4; 9 bases align to TRBD2. This CDR3 contains 15 residues. The V gene's germline CDR1 is SGHRS and CDR2 YFSETQ. V gave up 4 bases and J gave up 6 bases; unmatched junction bases: 8. The CDR3 region is CASSPRTSDRNIQYF. The CDR3 DNA sequence: TGCGCCAGCAGCCCACGGACTAGCGACAGAAACATTCAGTACTTC.

V usage is TRBV19 and J usage is TRBJ2-7; 7 bases agree with TRBD2. This CDR3 comprises 15 residues. J gave up 3 bases and V 3 bases, and 8 bases lay outside the gene matches. CDR1 is LNHDA, CDR2 SQIVND, per germline (reference sequence). CDR3 DNA: TGTGCCAGTAGTATGGGTCGGCTAGCGGTCTACGAGCAGTACTTC. Translation gives CASSMGRLAVYEQYF.

The chain uses TRBV28 and TRBJ2-2; 7 bases align to TRBD1. The length of the CDR3 is 15 residues. Germline CDR1 is MDHEN and CDR2 is SYDVKM. With 2 bases clipped from V and 4 bases from J, the junction kept 4 bases outside the gene matches. This chain's CDR3 is CASSLEDRRTGELFF. CDR3 coding DNA: TGTGCCAGCAGTTTAGAGGACAGGCGCACCGGGGAGCTGTTTTTT.

V is TRBV28 and J is TRBJ2-5, with D perhaps matching TRBD1 (7 bases). Germline loops: CDR1 MDHEN, CDR2 SYDVKM. The CDR3 is made up of 15 amino acids. With 6 bases removed from V and 1 base from J, the gap between germline ends came to 15 bases. The CDR3 sequence is CASSGGDSPQETQYF. The CDR3 region has the DNA TGTGCCAGCAGCGGAGGGGACAGCCCCCAAGAGACCCAGTACTTC.